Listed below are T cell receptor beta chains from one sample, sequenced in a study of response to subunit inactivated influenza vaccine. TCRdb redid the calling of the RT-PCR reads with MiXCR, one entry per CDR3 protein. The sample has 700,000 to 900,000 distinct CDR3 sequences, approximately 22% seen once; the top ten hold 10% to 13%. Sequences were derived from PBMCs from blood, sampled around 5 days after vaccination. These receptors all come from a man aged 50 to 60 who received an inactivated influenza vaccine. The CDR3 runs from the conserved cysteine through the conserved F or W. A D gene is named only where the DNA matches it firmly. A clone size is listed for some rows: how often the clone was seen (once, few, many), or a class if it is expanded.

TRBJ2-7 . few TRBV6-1 TGTGCCAGCAGTGAACGCCCCGCAGGTACCTACGAGCAGTACTTC CASSERPAGTYEQYF
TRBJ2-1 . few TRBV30 TGTGCCTGGAGTGTGGGTGCGGGAGAGCAGTTCTTC CAWSVGAGEQFF
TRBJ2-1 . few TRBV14 TGTGCCAGCAGCCGGGACGGCAATGAGCAGTTCTTC CASSRDGNEQFF
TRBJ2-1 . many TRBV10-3 TGTGCCATTGGCTCTAGTGGCTCCTACAATGAGCAGTTCTTC CAIGSSGSYNEQFF
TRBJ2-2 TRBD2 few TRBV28 TGTGCCAGCAGTTTTTCGGCGGGAGCGGAGGGGGAGCTGTTTTTT CASSFSAGAEGELFF
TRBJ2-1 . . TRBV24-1 TGTGCCACCAGTGATGTCCTAGCAGGGTCCTACAATGAGCAGTTCTTC CATSDVLAGSYNEQFF
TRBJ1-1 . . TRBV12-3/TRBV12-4 TGTGCCAGCAGTTTTACACACCTAAACACTGAAGCTTTCTTT CASSFTHLNTEAFF
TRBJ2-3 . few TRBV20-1 TGCAGTGCTAGAGATCGGCCTGGAACTAGCACAGATACGCAGTATTTT CSARDRPGTSTDTQYF
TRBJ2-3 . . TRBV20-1 TGCAGTGCTAGCCCACCTAAATGGATGGATACGCAGTATTTT CSASPPKWMDTQYF
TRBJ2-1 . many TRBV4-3 TGCGCCAGCAGCCAAGAAGGAGGGGAGCAGTTCTTC CASSQEGGEQFF
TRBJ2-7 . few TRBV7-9 TGTGCCAGCAGCTTAGCGTGGGCGGGTGGCGAGCAGTACTTC CASSLAWAGGEQYF